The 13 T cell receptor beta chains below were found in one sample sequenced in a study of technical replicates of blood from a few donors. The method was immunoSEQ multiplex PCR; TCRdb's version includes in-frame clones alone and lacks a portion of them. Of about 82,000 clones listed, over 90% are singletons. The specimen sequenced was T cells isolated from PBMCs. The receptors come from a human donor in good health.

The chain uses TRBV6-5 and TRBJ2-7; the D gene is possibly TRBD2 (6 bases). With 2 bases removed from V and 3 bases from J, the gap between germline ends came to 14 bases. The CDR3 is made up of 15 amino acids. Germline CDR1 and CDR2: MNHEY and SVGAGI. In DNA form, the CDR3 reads TGTGCCAGCAGTTACGTGGGGGAAGCGGGCTACGAGCAGTACTTC. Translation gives CASSYVGEAGYEQYF.

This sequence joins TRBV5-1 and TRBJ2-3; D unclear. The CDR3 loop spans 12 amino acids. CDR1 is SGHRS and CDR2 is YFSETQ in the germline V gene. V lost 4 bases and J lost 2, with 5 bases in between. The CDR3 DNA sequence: TGCGCCAGCAGCGACAACACAGATACGCAGTATTTT. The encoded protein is CASSDNTDTQYF.

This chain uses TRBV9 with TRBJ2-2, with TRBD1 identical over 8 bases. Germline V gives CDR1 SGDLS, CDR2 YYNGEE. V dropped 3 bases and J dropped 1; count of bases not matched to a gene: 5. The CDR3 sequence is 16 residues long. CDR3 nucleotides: TGTGCCAGCAGCGGGACCGGGACAGGGAACACCGGGGAGCTGTTTTTT. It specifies CASSGTGTGNTGELFF.

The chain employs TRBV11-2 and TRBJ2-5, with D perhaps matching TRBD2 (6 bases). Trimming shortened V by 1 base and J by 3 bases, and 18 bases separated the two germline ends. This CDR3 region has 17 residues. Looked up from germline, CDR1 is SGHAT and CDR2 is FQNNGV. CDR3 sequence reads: CASSLGGRYQREETQYF. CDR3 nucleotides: TGTGCCAGCAGCTTAGGGGGAAGATATCAGCGGGAAGAGACCCAGTACTTC. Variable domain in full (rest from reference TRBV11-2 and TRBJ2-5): EAGVAQSPRYKIIEKRQSVAFWCNPISGHATLYWYQQILGQGPKLLIQFQNNGVVDDSQLPKDRFSAERLKGVDSTLKIQPAKLEDSAVYLCASSLGGRYQREETQYFGPGTRLLVL.

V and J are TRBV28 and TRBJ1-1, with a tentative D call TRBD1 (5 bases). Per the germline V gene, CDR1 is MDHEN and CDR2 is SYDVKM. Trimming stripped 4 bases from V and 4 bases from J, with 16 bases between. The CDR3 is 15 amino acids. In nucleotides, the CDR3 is TGTGCCAGCAGTTCCCCACGGGGGGGGGTCACTGAAGCTTTCTTT. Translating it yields CASSSPRGGVTEAFF.

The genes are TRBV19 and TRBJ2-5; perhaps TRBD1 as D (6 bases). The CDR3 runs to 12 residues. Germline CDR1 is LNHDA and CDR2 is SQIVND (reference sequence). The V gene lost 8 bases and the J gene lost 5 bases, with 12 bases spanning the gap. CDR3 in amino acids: CASSGQWETQYF. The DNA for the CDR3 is TGTGCCAGTTCCGGACAGTGGGAGACCCAGTACTTC.

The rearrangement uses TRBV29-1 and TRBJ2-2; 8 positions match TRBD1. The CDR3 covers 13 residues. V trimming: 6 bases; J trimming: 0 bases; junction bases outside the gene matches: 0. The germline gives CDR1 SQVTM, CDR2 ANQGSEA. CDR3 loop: CSVGQANTGELFF. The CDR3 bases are TGCAGCGTGGGACAGGCGAACACCGGGGAGCTGTTTTTT.

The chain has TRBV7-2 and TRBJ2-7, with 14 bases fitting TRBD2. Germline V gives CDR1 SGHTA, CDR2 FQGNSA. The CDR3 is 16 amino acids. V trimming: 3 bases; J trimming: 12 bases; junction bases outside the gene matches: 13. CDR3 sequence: CASSFVTGTSGSSPYF. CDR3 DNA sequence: TGTGCCAGCAGCTTCGTGACCGGGACTAGCGGGAGTAGCCCGTACTTC.

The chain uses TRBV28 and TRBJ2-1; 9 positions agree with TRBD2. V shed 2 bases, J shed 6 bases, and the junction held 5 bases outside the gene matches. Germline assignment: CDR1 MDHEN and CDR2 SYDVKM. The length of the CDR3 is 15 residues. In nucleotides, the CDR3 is TGTGCCAGCAGTTTAGCAGCGGGAGGCATCAATGAGCAGTTCTTC. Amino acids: CASSLAAGGINEQFF.

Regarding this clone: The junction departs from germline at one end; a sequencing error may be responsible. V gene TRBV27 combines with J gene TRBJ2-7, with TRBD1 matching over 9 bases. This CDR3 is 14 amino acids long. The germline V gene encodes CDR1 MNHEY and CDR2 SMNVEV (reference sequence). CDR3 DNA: TGTGCCAGCGGCTCCGGGACAGGGCCCTACGGGCAGTACTTC. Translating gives CASGSGTGPYGQYF.

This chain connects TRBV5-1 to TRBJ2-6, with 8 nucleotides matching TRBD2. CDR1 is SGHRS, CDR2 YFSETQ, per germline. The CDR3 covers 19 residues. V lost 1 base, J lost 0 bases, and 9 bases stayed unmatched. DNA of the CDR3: TGCGCCAGCAGCTTGAGGGGCGCGGGAGGTTACTCTGGGGCCAACGTCCTGACTTTC. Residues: CASSLRGAGGYSGANVLTF.

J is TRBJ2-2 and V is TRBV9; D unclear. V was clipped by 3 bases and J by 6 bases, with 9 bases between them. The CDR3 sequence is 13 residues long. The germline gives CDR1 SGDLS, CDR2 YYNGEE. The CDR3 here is CASSDRESGELFF. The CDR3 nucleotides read TGTGCCAGCAGCGACCGAGAATCCGGGGAGCTGTTTTTT.

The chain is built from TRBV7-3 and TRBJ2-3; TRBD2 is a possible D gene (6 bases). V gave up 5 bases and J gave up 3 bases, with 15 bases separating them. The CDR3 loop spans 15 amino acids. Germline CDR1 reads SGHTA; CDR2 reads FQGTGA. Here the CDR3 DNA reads TGTGCCAGCAGCCTAGCGTTGTATGGGACAGATACGCAGTATTTT. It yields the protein CASSLALYGTDTQYF.